This T cell receptor beta chain stems from a study of neurological immune-mediated disorders (dated by TCRdb to between 2017 and 2020). Regarding the complete study: Among the 34 multiple sclerosis patients, roughly 31 had relapsing-remitting MS and 3 had secondary progressive MS. The cohort was made up of approximately 71 subjects, consisting of around 14 HAM/TSP patients, around 35 multiple sclerosis patients and around 20 healthy controls. The approximately 110 TCR-beta libraries included longitudinal samples, technical triplicates and paired sorted CD4+ and CD8+ T-cell subsets alongside PBMC samples. Peripheral blood TCR-beta repertoires from patients with HTLV-I-associated myelopathy (HAM/TSP), patients with multiple sclerosis, and healthy controls were compared in the study using UMI-based sequencing.

Libraries from unsorted PBMCs were made from 2 million PBMCs kept in RNAlater at -80 degrees C until RNA extraction. Multiple sclerosis patients were enrolled in a US clinical protocol under which disease progression was evaluated by magnetic resonance imaging. Peripheral blood was subjected to Ficoll-Hypaque density gradient centrifugation to isolate PBMCs, which were then cryopreserved in liquid nitrogen. Taken from cysteine to phenylalanine, the CDR3 has 15 residues. Solely the CDR3 DNA is kept, with 45 bases framed from the first base. As encoded in the germline V gene, CDR1 is MGHDK while CDR2 is SYGVNS. What the work shows at the level of the full study, not this receptor alone: TCR clonal expansion was greatest in HAM/TSP patients and smallest in MS patients, who ranked below even healthy controls. The MS cluster showed no association with clinical or MRI features, and the authors stated that larger cohorts are needed. No identical CDR3 amino acid sequences were shared among expanded clones across subjects, suggesting private TCR-beta repertoires in all groups. Phylogenetic analysis grouped repertoires from 18 of 34 MS patients into a cluster of related CDR3 sequences, suggesting a possible repertoire-level signature.

cDNA synthesis used template-switch 5'RACE with a primer carrying a 10-nucleotide random unique molecular identifier tagging each TCR transcript. Over 180 million TCR-beta sequences, covering 15-18 subjects, were produced in each sequencing run. The RNeasy kit was used for extraction of total RNA. The KAPA Real-time Library Amplification kit was used to amplify TCR-beta VDJ regions with primers targeting the TCR constant region and the 5'RACE anchor. A first PCR added sample indexes and Illumina adaptors, after which a second PCR increased the library yield. After purification with Ampure beads, the TCR product of roughly 650 bp was size-selected on a 2% E-gel SizeSelection system. Before pooling, libraries had their quality checked on a Bioanalyzer, their concentration measured with Qubit, and their quantity determined with the Kapa Library Quantification kit. An Illumina HiSeq 2500 was used to sequence the libraries paired-end at 2 x 150 bp. To increase sequence diversity, about 24-32% phiX was spiked into each library pool. The paper's data handling went like this. The quality-filtered reads were processed with the UMI-based MiGEC pipeline, whose error correction step removed more than 80% of the raw TCR sequences. IMGT germline references were used for aligning VDJ genes, and each clonotype was defined as a unique CDR3 amino acid sequence together with its V-J genes. Clonal expansion, Shannon diversity and CDR3 relatedness (CalcPairwiseDistances, ClusterSamples) were evaluated with VDJtools, and phylogenetic trees were built with CLCbio workbench. Clones with at least 8 unique UMIs were defined as expanded, with this threshold being based on coefficient-of-variation modelling across technical triplicates. TCRdb reprocessing: public reads trimmed at Q25 with fastp, clones called with MiXCR, in-frame beta chains kept. Entries are consolidated by CDR3 protein sequence, retaining the most common genes and DNA. These V and J calls are TCRdb output, not the study's own analysis. The sample includes around 67,000 distinct CDR3 sequences, with less than 5.5% observed a single time. The ten largest make up roughly 7% of the sample.

Details on this clonotype: It lacks a known antigen. A junction end diverges from the germline sequence, so it may reflect a read error.

Source material: PBMCs. The sequence links TRBV25-1 to TRBJ1-6; 7 bases in the junction line up with TRBD1. This receptor was identified in a man between 18 and 29 years old with multiple sclerosis. The CDR3: CASSELTGPNSPLNF. The DNA reads as follows: TGTGCCAGCAGTGAATTGACAGGGCCAAATTCACCCCTCAACTTT.